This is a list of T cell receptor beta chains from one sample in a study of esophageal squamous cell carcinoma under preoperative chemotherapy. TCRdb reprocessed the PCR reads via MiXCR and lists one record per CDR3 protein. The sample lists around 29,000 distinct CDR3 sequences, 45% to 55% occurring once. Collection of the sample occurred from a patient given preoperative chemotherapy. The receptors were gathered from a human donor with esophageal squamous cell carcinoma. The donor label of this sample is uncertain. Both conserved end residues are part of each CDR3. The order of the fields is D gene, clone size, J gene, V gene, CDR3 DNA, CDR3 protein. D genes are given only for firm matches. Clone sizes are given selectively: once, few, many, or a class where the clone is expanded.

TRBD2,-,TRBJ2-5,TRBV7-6,TGTGCCAGCAGCTTGGATCCGCCGCTCCGCGGGGGTGCCCAAGAGACCCAGTACTTC,CASSLDPPLRGGAQETQYF
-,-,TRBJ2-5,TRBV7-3,TGTGCCAGCGGGGGGACCGGGGGCCGAGACCAGGAGACCCAGTACTTC,CASGGTGGRDQETQYF
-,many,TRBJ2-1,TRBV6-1,TGTGCCAGCAGTGCTAGACTAGTAGGCTCCTACAATGAGCAGTTCTTC,CASSARLVGSYNEQFF
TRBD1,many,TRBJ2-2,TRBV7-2,TGTGCCAGCAGCAGGGGGCCCAACGGGGAGCTGTTTTTT,CASSRGPNGELFF
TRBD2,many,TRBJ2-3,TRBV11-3,TGTGCCAGCAGCTCTAGCGGGGGCACAGATACGCAGTATTTT,CASSSSGGTDTQYF
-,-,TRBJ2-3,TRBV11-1,TGTGCGAGCAGCGTGGGGCGTAGCACAGATACGCAGTATTTC,CASSVGRSTDTQYF
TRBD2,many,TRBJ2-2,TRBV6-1,TGTGCCAGCAGAACTAGCGGGAGGGCCAACACCGGGGAGCTGTTTTTT,CASRTSGRANTGELFF
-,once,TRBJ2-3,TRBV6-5,TGTGCCAGCAGTTCGGGGCTGGGAGCCGAAAATACGCAGTATTTT,CASSSGLGAENTQYF
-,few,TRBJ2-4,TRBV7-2,TGTGCCAGCAGCCCACCCGGGGCAGGGGAGATTCAGTACTTC,CASSPPGAGEIQYF
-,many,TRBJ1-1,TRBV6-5,TGTGCCAGCAGTTATTCTGGGAATGAAGCTTTCTTT,CASSYSGNEAFF
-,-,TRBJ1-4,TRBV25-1,TGTGCCAGCAGTGAAAGTCCCGGGCCAAATGAAAAACTGTTTTTT,CASSESPGPNEKLFF
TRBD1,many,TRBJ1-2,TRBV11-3,TGTGCCAGCAGCCCGACGGGACAGAACACCAACGGCTACACCTTC,CASSPTGQNTNGYTF
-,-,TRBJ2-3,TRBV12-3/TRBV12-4,TGTGCCACCGGGGGTCCTTTGAGGGATACGCAGTATTTT,CATGGPLRDTQYF
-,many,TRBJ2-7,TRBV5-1,TGCGCCAGCAGCCTATTCCGAGCGGAGTCCTACGAGCAGTACTTC,CASSLFRAESYEQYF
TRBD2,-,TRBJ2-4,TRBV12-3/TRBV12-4,TGTGCCAGCAGTCAGAGGGGACGACTAGCCAAAAACACCCAGTACTTC,CASSQRGRLAKNTQYF
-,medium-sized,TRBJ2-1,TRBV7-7,TGTGCTAGCATCACGGGGGGCCATGAGCAGTTCTTC,CASITGGHEQFF
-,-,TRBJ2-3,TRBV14,TGTGCCAGCAGCCAAGGGGCACGCCGATCTGGCGCAGATACGCAGTATTTT,CASSQGARRSGADTQYF
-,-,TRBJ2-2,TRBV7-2,TGTGCCAGCAGCAAAGGACTGGCGGTGAACACCGGTACGCTGTTTTTT,CASSKGLAVNTGTLFF
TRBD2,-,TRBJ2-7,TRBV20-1,TGCAGTGCTAGAGACCGCCTAGCGGAGGCCCCCTACGAGCAGTACTTC,CSARDRLAEAPYEQYF
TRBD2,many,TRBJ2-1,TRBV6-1,TGTGCCAGCAGTAAGAGCGGGAGCTCCTACAATGAGCAGTTCTTC,CASSKSGSSYNEQFF
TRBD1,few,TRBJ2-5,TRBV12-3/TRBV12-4,TGTGCCAGCAGACCCGACAGGGAAGAGACCCAGTACTTC,CASRPDREETQYF
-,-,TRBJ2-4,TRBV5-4,TGTGCCAGGGGCCCTGCCGGGACTGAGAAAGAGATCCAGTACTTC,CARGPAGTEKEIQYF
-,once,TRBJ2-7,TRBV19,TGTGCCAGTAGTGGGGCACGTCACTACGAGCAGTACTTC,CASSGARHYEQYF
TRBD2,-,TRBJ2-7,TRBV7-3,TGTGCCAGCAGCACCCTAGCGGGCTACGAGCAGTACTTC,CASSTLAGYEQYF
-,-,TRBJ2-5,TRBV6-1,TGTGCCAGCAGGCCGGGAGGAGCCGGGGGCTGTGACAAAAACATCCAGTACTTC,CASRPGGAGGCDKNIQYF
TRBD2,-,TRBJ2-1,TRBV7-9,TGTGCCAGCAGCCCCGGGACTAGCGGGAGGGATGAGCAGTTCTTC,CASSPGTSGRDEQFF
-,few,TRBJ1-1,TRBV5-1,TGCGCCAGCAGCCCGCGCTCGGGGGGGGGAGAAGCTTTCTTT,CASSPRSGGGEAFF
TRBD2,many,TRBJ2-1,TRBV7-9,TGTGCCAGCAGGCTAGCGGAGCCGAACAATGAGCAGTTCTTC,CASRLAEPNNEQFF
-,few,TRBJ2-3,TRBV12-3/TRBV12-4,TGTGCCAGCAGTTTAGAGAGGCTGGGAGGCACAGATACTCAGTATTTC,CASSLERLGGTDTQYF
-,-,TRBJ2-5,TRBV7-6,TGTGCCAGGGGCTTGGATGCGGGGATCGGGGGCCGTGCCCAAGAGACCCAGTACTTC,CARGLDAGIGGRAQETQYF
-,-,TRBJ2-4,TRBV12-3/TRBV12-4,TGTGCCAGCAGCGTCGCGGGGCTGGGGGCCAAAGACACTCAGTACTTC,CASSVAGLGAKDTQYF
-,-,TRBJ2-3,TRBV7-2,TGTGCCAGCAGCTTCGGCGCCCGCACAGATACGCAGTATTTT,CASSFGARTDTQYF
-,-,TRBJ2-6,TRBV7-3,TGTGCCAGCAGCTTCACAGGTCCTGGGTCCAACGAGCTGACCTTC,CASSFTGPGSNELTF
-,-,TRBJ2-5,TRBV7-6,TGTGCCAGCAGCTTAGACGGGGGCCAAGCGACCCGGCACTTC,CASSLDGGQATRHF
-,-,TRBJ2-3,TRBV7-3,TGTGCCAGCAGCGGCCTCGGGGGCCGAATTAAGGAGACGCAGTATTTC,CASSGLGGRIKETQYF
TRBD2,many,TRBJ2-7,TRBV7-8,TGTGCCAGCAGCTTAGGGGGTAGCGGGAGCTCCTACAATGAGCAGTACTTC,CASSLGGSGSSYNEQYF
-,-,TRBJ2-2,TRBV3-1,TGTGCCAGCAGCCAAGATCTGCGGACCGGGGAGCTGTTTTTT,CASSQDLRTGELFF
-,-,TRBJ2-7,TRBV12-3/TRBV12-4,TGTGCCACGGGGCGATGTGGCAAAAATACGCAGTACTTC,CATGRCGKNTQYF
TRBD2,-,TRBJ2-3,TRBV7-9,TGTGCCAGCAGCCCTGTAGCGGGGCTGTGCGGCACAGATACTCAGTATTTT,CASSPVAGLCGTDTQYF
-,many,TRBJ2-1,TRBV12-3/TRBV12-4,TGTGCCAGCAGTTTACGATTGGGGGTTGAGCAGTTCTTC,CASSLRLGVEQFF
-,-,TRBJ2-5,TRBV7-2,TGTGCGGGCATCGGACGCCGTAACGAAAAGATCCAGTACTTC,CAGIGRRNEKIQYF
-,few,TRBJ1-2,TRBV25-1,TGTGCCAGCAGCGCCCCTACCTATGGCTACACCTTC,CASSAPTYGYTF
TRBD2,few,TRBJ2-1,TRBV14,TGTGCCAGCAGCCAGAGAACTAGCGGGAGGGGTGAGCAGTTCTTC,CASSQRTSGRGEQFF
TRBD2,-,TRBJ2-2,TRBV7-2,TGTGCCAGCAGCCCTAGCGGGGTCCTAACAGGGGCGCAGTTTTTT,CASSPSGVLTGAQFF
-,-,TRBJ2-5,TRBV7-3,TGTGCCAGCAGCTTGGGACCGGGGGGCCGGGACAAAGACATCCAGTACTTC,CASSLGPGGRDKDIQYF
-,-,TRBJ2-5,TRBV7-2,TGTGCCAGCAGCCGCCTCCAGGGGGGGGAGACCCAGTACTTC,CASSRLQGGETQYF
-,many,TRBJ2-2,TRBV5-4,TGTGCCACGACAGGGAACACCGGGGAGCTGTTTTTT,CATTGNTGELFF
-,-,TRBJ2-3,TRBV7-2,TGTGCCGGCAGCGGAGAACGTCCCGCAGATACGCAGTATTTT,CAGSGERPADTQYF
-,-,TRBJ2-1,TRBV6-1,TGTGCCAGCAGTGAAGTTTCCGATGAGCAGTTCTTC,CASSEVSDEQFF
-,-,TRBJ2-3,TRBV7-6,TGTGCCAGCGGCCGGGACGGGACTGACCCAGATACGCAGTATTTT,CASGRDGTDPDTQYF
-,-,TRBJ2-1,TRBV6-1,TGTGCCAGCACCCGGACCTCTTACAATGAGCAGTTCTTC,CASTRTSYNEQFF
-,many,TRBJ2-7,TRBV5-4,TGTGCCAGCAGCTCGGACGGCTACGAGCAGTACTTC,CASSSDGYEQYF